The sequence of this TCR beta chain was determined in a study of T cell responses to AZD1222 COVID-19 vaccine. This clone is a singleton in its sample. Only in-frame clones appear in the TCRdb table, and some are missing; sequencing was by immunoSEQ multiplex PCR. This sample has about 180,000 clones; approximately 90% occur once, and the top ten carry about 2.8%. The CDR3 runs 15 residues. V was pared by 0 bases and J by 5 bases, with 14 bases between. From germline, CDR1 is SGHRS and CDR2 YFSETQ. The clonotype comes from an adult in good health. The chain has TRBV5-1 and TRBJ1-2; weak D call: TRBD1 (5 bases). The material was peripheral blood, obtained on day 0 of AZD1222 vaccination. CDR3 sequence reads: CASSLGPDRYYGYTF. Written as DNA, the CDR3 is TGCGCCAGCAGCTTGGGGCCCGACAGATATTATGGCTACACCTTC. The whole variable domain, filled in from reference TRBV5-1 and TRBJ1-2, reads KAGVTQTPRYLIKTRGQQVTLSCSPISGHRSVSWYQQTPGQGLQFLFEYFSETQRNKGNFPGRFSGRQFSNSRSEMNVSTLELGDSALYLCASSLGPDRYYGYTFGSGTRLTVV.